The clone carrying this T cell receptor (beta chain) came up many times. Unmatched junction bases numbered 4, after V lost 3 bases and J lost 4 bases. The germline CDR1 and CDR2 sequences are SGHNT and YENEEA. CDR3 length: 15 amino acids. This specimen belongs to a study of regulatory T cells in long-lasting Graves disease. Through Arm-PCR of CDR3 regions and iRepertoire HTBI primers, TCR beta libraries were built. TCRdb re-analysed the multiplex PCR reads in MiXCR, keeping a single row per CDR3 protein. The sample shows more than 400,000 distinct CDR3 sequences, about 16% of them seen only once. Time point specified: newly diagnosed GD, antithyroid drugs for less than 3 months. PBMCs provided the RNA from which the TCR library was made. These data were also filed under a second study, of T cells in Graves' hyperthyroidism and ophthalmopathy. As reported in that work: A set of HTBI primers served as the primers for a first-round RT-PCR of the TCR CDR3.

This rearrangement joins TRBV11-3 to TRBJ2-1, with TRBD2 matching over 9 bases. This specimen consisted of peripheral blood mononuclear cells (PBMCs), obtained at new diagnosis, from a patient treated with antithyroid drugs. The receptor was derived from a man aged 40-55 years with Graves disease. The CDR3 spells CASSFSGRSYNEQFF. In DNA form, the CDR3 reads TGTGCCAGCAGCTTTAGCGGGAGATCTTACAATGAGCAGTTCTTC.